These 4 T cell receptor beta chains originate from one sample sequenced in a study of blood T cell repertoires in COVID-19. The method was immunoSEQ multiplex PCR; TCRdb's version includes in-frame clones alone and lacks a portion of them. Here the sample spans fewer than 300,000 clones, roughly 89% being singletons. The sequenced material came from peripheral blood. The receptor source for this set is a man aged 25-45 years with acute or convalescent COVID-19.

This clone was seen just once. J is TRBJ1-4 and V is TRBV19; D not resolved. The CDR3 contains 11 residues. The V end was cut by 11 bases, the J end by 8 bases, with 12 bases between. Per the germline V gene, CDR1 is LNHDA and CDR2 is SQIVND (reference sequence). The CDR3 loop reads CAGAFGEKLFF. The CDR3 DNA sequence: TGTGCCGGAGCGTTCGGGGAAAAACTGTTTTTT.

The CDR3 DNA reads as TGTGCCAGCACTCCGTGGGGGACTGGGATATTCGGGCAGTACTTC. Encoded protein: CASTPWGTGIFGQYF. The V call is TRBV28, the J call TRBJ2-7, with D possibly being TRBD2 (6 bases). Germline V gene lookup returns CDR1 MDHEN and CDR2 SYDVKM. This CDR3 has 15 residues. The V and J ends lost 7 bases and 9 bases respectively, with 25 bases between them.

The chain recombines TRBV19 with TRBJ2-2, with 9 nucleotides matching TRBD1. V was clipped by 4 bases and J by 6 bases; unmatched bases: 12. This CDR3 contains 17 residues. Germline V gene lookup returns CDR1 LNHDA and CDR2 SQIVND (reference sequence). Written as DNA, the CDR3 is TGTGCCAGTAGTAGGTATTGGGGGGACAGGGCGCCCGGGGAGCTGTTTTTT. Amino acid sequence: CASSRYWGDRAPGELFF.

The table lists this clone with a count of one. V and J are TRBV6-6 and TRBJ2-2; D possibly corresponds to TRBD1 (5 bases). Trimming removed 5 bases at V and 7 bases at J, with 17 bases between. This CDR3 is 15 amino acids long. Germline V lookup: CDR1 MNHNY, CDR2 SVGAGI (reference sequence). The CDR3 spells CASSLLSGQGGELFF. In DNA form, the CDR3 reads TGTGCCAGCAGTCTCCTTTCGGGTCAGGGCGGGGAGCTGTTTTTT.